The 3 T cell receptor beta chains listed next were all sequenced from one sample in a study of blood T cells in healthy people across ages. Primed by a sample-barcoded 5' primer and a J-beta primer mix, a second PCR proceeded for about 6 to 11 cycles. TCRdb fed the 5' RACE reads into MiXCR, producing one record per CDR3 protein. The sample has about 640,000 distinct CDR3 sequences; 25% to 30% are singletons. Material: blood. These receptors originate from a woman at least 80 years old in good health.

This chain uses TRBV2 with TRBJ2-6, with no clear D. CDR1 is SNHLY, CDR2 FYNNEI, per germline. The CDR3 totals 16 residues. Trimming removed 4 bases from V and 0 bases from J, with 10 bases in between. For the CDR3, the DNA is TGTGCCAGCAGTGTAAGCGCGAGCTCTGGGGCCAACGTCCTGACTTTC. It is translated as CASSVSASSGANVLTF. Full variable domain (remainder filled in from reference TRBV2 and TRBJ2-6): EPEVTQTPSHQVTQMGQEVILRCVPISNHLYFYWYRQILGQKVEFLVSFYNNEISEKSEIFDDQFSVERPDGSNFTLKIRSTKLEDSAMYFCASSVSASSGANVLTFGAGSRLTVL.

Only a few counts were recorded for this clonotype. This sequence joins TRBV4-2 and TRBJ1-6, with D perhaps TRBD1 (5 bases). The CDR3 has 14 residues. Deletions cut 0 bases from V and 6 bases from J, with 6 bases between. Germline values: CDR1 LGHNA, CDR2 YNFKEQ. The CDR3 reads CASSQDGGNSPLHF. CDR3 nucleotide sequence: TGTGCCAGCAGCCAAGATGGGGGTAATTCACCCCTCCACTTT.

About this clonotype itself: The junction departs from the called germline gene at one end, perhaps through a read error. This chain connects TRBV5-1 to TRBJ1-5; perhaps TRBD1 as D (6 bases). This CDR3 has 15 residues. CDR1 and CDR2 from the germline V gene are SGHRS and YFSETQ. The DNA of the CDR3 is TGCGCCAACAGCTTGGAGGGGGTAGACAATCGGCCCCAGCATTTT. Encoded protein: CANSLEGVDNRPQHF.